This T cell receptor (beta chain) emerged from a study of T cell responses to AZD1222 COVID-19 vaccine. Germline lookup yields CDR1 MDHEN and CDR2 SYDVKM. Trimming took 4 bases from V and 0 from J, leaving 13 bases between them. The CDR3 spans 15 residues. In regard to this clone: Its cognate antigen is unknown.

Findings and limits, study-wide: No repertoire was sampled before or during the peak T cell response, only after it. Clonal diversity was possibly underestimated, and the donors were mostly white British, with more females. Recipients of AZD1222 seropositive at baseline numbered only six or seven. Spike was spanned by vaccine-associated CD4 TCRs, which were dominant at 160-218 and 743-854.

Only in-frame clones appear in the TCRdb table, and some are missing; sequencing was by immunoSEQ multiplex PCR. This sample carries roughly 200,000 clones, over 80% of them seen once, and the ten largest clones take approximately 0.98%. The chain carries TRBV28 and TRBJ2-7; tentatively, D is TRBD1 or TRBD2 (5 bases each). The specimen comprised peripheral blood, sampled 28 days after the second dose of the MenACWY control vaccine. This clonotype was sampled from an adult who received the MenACWY meningococcal vaccine as a control. The CDR3 DNA sequence: TGTGCCAGCAGTTCCCCGGGACCGAGCTCCTACGAGCAGTACTTC. Amino acids: CASSSPGPSSYEQYF.